The sample holds a few counts of the clone carrying this T cell receptor beta chain. The data were taken from a study of breast tumors, draining lymph nodes, adjacent tissues. The lymph nodes were axillary draining lymph nodes from breast cancer patients. Germline V gene data show CDR1 as MNHNS and CDR2 as SASEGT. Trimming left V 7 bases short and J 5 bases short, with 6 bases between. The CDR3 loop spans 11 amino acids. MiXCR, run by TCRdb on the multiplex PCR reads, gives a single entry per CDR3 protein. The table shows over 100,000 distinct CDR3 sequences, with approximately 20% occurring only once.

What was sequenced was axillary lymph node tissue. The V gene is TRBV6-1, the J gene TRBJ2-1; D is ambiguous. This clonotype originated in a female donor with breast cancer. Some clones in this sample may be carry-over from other donors' samples. This CDR3 reads CASIKNNEQFF. The CDR3 coding sequence is TGTGCCAGCATCAAAAACAATGAGCAGTTCTTC.